A single sample gave rise to the 17 T cell receptor beta chains below, sequenced in a study of blood T cell repertoires in COVID-19. The assay was immunoSEQ multiplex PCR, and TCRdb's table has in-frame clones only and misses some. The sample shows roughly 230,000 clones, around 85% of them seen only once. Input material: peripheral blood. The receptors stem from a man aged 45 to 65 with COVID-19, enrolled during active disease.

This chain joins TRBV7-9 and TRBJ1-1; TRBD1 matches 10 bases. The junction had 4 bases not matched to a gene; V was cut back by 5 bases and J by 7 bases. Germline-derived CDR1 and CDR2 are SEHNR and FQNEAQ (reference sequence). This CDR3 has 13 residues. The CDR3 reads CASSRDRGYEAFF. The CDR3 DNA sequence: TGTGCCAGCAGCCGGGACAGGGGTTATGAAGCTTTCTTT.

The gene calls are TRBV24-1 and TRBJ1-2, with TRBD1 matching over 7 bases. The CDR3 totals 16 residues. Germline V CDR1 and CDR2: KGHDR, SFDVKD. V lost 3 bases, J lost 4 bases, and 10 bases stayed unmatched. The chain's CDR3 is CATSDTTGTDPYGYTF. CDR3 nucleotides: TGTGCCACCAGTGATACTACCGGGACAGATCCCTATGGCTACACCTTC.

The rearrangement links TRBV7-3 to TRBJ1-5, with 8 nucleotides matching TRBD1. V was pared by 0 bases and J by 4 bases, with 8 bases of the junction left unmatched. The CDR3 runs 17 residues. Germline CDR1 SGHTA, CDR2 FQGTGA. CDR3 loop: CASSLTRRQGTNQPQHF. The CDR3 coding sequence is TGTGCCAGCAGCTTAACGAGGCGACAGGGGACTAATCAGCCCCAGCATTTT.

The genes are TRBV7-2 and TRBJ2-2; D is perhaps TRBD2 (6 bases). CDR1 SGHTA and CDR2 FQGNSA come from the germline V gene. V lost 5 bases and J lost 5, with 12 bases in between. This CDR3 has 14 residues. CDR3 DNA: TGTGCCAGCAGCGGAGGGACTTGGACCGGGGAGCTGTTTTTT. This translates into CASSGGTWTGELFF.

The rearrangement uses TRBV11-2 and TRBJ2-1, with 8 bases aligning to TRBD1. V shed 8 bases, J shed 10 bases, and the junction held 13 bases outside the gene matches. Germline lookup yields CDR1 SGHAT and CDR2 FQNNGV. CDR3 length equals 14 residues. The CDR3 protein is CASLGTGPLEEQFF. The CDR3 region has the DNA TGTGCCAGCCTAGGGACAGGACCTTTAGAGGAGCAGTTCTTC.

There are a few counts of this clone. This chain joins TRBV29-1 and TRBJ1-2; D gene unclear. The CDR3 spans 11 residues. V dropped 2 bases and J dropped 9 bases, with 10 bases sitting between them. Germline values: CDR1 SQVTM, CDR2 ANQGSEA. CDR3 sequence: CSVERENRYTF. The CDR3 DNA sequence: TGCAGCGTTGAACGTGAGAATCGCTACACCTTC.

This clone has just a few counts. This rearrangement joins TRBV5-1 to TRBJ2-2; 9 nucleotides line up with TRBD1. Germline V gene lookup returns CDR1 SGHRS and CDR2 YFSETQ. The trim removed 3 bases at V and 0 bases at J, leaving 3 bases unmatched. The CDR3 has 16 residues. CDR3 residues: CASSSRQGANTGELFF. The CDR3 DNA follows: TGCGCCAGCAGCTCACGACAGGGGGCGAACACCGGGGAGCTGTTTTTT.

This chain connects TRBV25-1 to TRBJ1-1; the D gene is possibly TRBD1 (6 bases). V was shortened by 7 bases and J by 0 bases, with 12 bases between the two germline ends. CDR3 length: 14 residues. The germline V gene has CDR1 MGHDK and CDR2 SYGVNS. The CDR3 DNA reads TGTGCCAGCACGGGGGGGGCTCTGAACACTGAAGCTTTCTTT. This codes for CASTGGALNTEAFF. The full variable domain, rest sourced from reference TRBV25-1 and TRBJ1-1, is EADIYQTPRYLVIGTGKKITLECSQTMGHDKMYWYQQDPGMELHLIHYSYGVNSTEKGDLSSESTVSRIRTEHFPLTLESARPSHTSQYLCASTGGALNTEAFFGQGTRLTVV.

This clone was seen more than once but under ten times. The chain combines TRBV20-1 with TRBJ1-6; 9 positions agree with TRBD1. Per the germline V gene, CDR1 is DFQATT and CDR2 is SNEGSKA (reference sequence). V trimming: 5 bases; J trimming: 15 bases; junction bases outside the gene matches: 5. The CDR3 covers 11 residues. CDR3 sequence (DNA): TGCAGTGCTGGGGACAGGGATCTCCTCCACTTT. Translation: CSAGDRDLLHF.

This clone was detected once. The V and J genes are TRBV12-1 and TRBJ2-5; TRBD2 is the table's D call and was not checked against the DNA. TRBV12-1 constitutes a pseudogene. The CDR3 spans 15 residues. CDR3 nucleotides: TGTGCCAGCAGCTTTGGTGGACTAGCGTTCGAGACCCAGTACTTC. This translates into CASSFGGLAFETQYF.

The chain recombines TRBV29-1 with TRBJ1-3, with TRBD1 matching over 7 bases. The CDR3 is made up of 14 amino acids. J lost 0 bases, V lost 7 bases, and 6 bases had no gene match. CDR1 is SQVTM and CDR2 is ANQGSEA in the germline V gene. CDR3 bases: TGCAGCGGGATTACAGGGGACTCTGGAAACACCATATATTTT. This codes for CSGITGDSGNTIYF. Supplemented by reference TRBV29-1 and TRBJ1-3, the full variable domain reads SAVISQKPSRDICQRGTSLTIQCQVDSQVTMMFWYRQQPGQSLTLIATANQGSEATYESGFVIDKFPISRPNLTFSTLTVSNMSPEDSSIYLCSGITGDSGNTIYFGEGSWLTVV.

The rearrangement links TRBV4-1 to TRBJ2-2; D might be TRBD2 (6 bases). Trimming took off 6 bases at V and 5 bases at J, with 22 bases between the two ends. Looked up from germline, CDR1 is MGHRA and CDR2 is YSYEKL. CDR3 length: 17 residues. CDR3 DNA sequence: TGCGCCAGCAGTCCCTCCTTTTGGCAGGGAGGAACCGGGGAGCTGTTTTTT. It yields the protein CASSPSFWQGGTGELFF.

Of note for this clone: The junction departs from germline at one end; a sequencing error may be responsible. V usage is TRBV27 and J usage is TRBJ2-4; 12 nucleotides match TRBD2. CDR3 length: 15 residues. Germline CDR1 and CDR2: MNHEY and SMNVEV (reference sequence). The CDR3 loop reads CASRLGTSGLNIQYF. CDR3 sequence (DNA): TGTGCCAGCCGTTTAGGGACTAGCGGGCTAAACATTCAGTACTTC.

The genes are TRBV28 and TRBJ1-3; the match to TRBD1 covers 10 bases. Germline CDR1 MDHEN, CDR2 SYDVKM. This CDR3 has 16 amino acids. The V and J ends lost 1 base and 3 bases, in that order; junction bases with no gene match: 3. CDR3 loop: CASSLSDRGFGNTIYF. CDR3 DNA: TGTGCCAGCAGTTTATCGGACAGGGGGTTTGGAAACACCATATATTTT.

The chain uses TRBV28 and TRBJ2-7, with TRBD1 identical over 12 bases. V lost 5 bases to trimming and J lost 9 bases; unmatched junction nucleotides: 11. In germline, CDR1 is MDHEN, CDR2 SYDVKM. The CDR3 is 15 amino acids. CDR3 sequence reads: CASSGPGQGALVQYF. The CDR3 coding sequence is TGTGCCAGCAGTGGCCCGGGACAGGGGGCTCTCGTGCAGTACTTC.

The rearrangement joins TRBV16 to TRBJ2-3; a possible D gene is TRBD2 (7 bases). V lost 4 bases to trimming and J lost 0 bases, with 14 bases between them. The CDR3 spans 16 residues. Germline values: CDR1 KGHSY, CDR2 FQNENV. The CDR3 nucleotides are TGTGCCAGCAGCCGTGCCGGGGGGCCGAGCACAGATACGCAGTATTTT. Its translation is CASSRAGGPSTDTQYF.

The CDR3 nucleotides read TGTGCCAGCAGTCACCAAGGAGGGCCGACAGGCAATCAGCCCCAGCATTTT. It encodes CASSHQGGPTGNQPQHF. V gene TRBV6-6 combines with J gene TRBJ1-5, with D tentatively TRBD1 (5 bases). Germline values: CDR1 MNHNY, CDR2 SVGAGI (reference sequence). CDR3 length: 17 amino acids. V was pared by 5 bases and J by 2 bases, with 19 bases between.